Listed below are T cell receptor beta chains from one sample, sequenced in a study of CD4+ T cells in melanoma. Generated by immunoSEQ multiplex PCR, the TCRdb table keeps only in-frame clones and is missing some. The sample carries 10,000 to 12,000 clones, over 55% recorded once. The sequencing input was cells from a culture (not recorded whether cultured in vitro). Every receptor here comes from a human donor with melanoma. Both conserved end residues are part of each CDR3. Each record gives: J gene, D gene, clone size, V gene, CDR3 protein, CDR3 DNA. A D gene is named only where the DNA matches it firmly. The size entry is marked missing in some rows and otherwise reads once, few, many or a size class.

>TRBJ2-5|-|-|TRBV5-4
CASSLVPQETQYF
TGTGCCAGCAGCTTGGTACCTCAAGAGACCCAGTACTTC
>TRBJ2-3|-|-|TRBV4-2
CASSHGGVNTDTQYF
TGTGCCAGCAGCCACGGCGGGGTAAACACAGATACGCAGTATTTT
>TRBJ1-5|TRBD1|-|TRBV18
CASSPGPGQLSNQPQHF
TGTGCCAGCTCACCAGGGCCGGGACAGCTGAGCAATCAGCCCCAGCATTTT
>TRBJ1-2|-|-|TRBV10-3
CAISDRGDGGYTF
TGTGCCATCAGTGATCGGGGGGACGGTGGCTACACCTTC
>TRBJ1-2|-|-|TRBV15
CATSSLNLGRENYGYTF
TGTGCCACCAGCAGTCTAAATCTAGGGAGGGAAAACTATGGCTACACCTTC
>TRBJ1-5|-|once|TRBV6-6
CASSGGYSNQPQHF
TGTGCCTCCTCCGGGGGCTATAGCAATCAGCCCCAGCATTTT
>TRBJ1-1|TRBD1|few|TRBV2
CASSPIRDRMNTEAFF
TGTGCCAGCAGTCCAATAAGGGACAGGATGAACACTGAAGCTTTCTTT
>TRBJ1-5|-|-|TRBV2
CASSETVNQPQHF
TGTGCCAGCAGTGAAACAGTGAATCAGCCCCAGCATTTT
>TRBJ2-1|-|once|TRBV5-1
CASSRDSDTYYNEQFF
TGCGCCAGCAGCCGCGACTCGGATACGTACTACAATGAGCAGTTCTTC
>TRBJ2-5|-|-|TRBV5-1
CASSQVLTEKTQYF
TGCGCCAGCAGCCAAGTCTTGACAGAGAAGACCCAGTACTTC
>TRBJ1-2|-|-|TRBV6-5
CASSYSTTSQGYTF
TGTGCCAGCAGTTACTCGACGACCTCGCAAGGCTACACCTTC
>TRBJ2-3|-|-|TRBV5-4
CASSLNTDTQYF
TGTGCCAGCAGCCTAAACACAGATACGCAGTATTTT
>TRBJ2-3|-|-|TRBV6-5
CASSLTSTDTQYF
TGTGCTAGCAGCCTCACTAGCACAGATACGCAGTATTTT
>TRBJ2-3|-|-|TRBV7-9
CASSLARDRESGYSQYF
TGTGCCAGCAGCTTAGCGCGGGACCGGGAATCGGGTTATTCGCAGTATTTT
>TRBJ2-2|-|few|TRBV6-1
CASSEGGANTGELFF
TGTGCCAGCAGTGAAGGGGGGGCGAACACCGGGGAGCTGTTTTTT
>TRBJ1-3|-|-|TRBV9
CASSLSLGDRTGNTIYF
TGTGCCAGCAGCCTCTCTCTGGGTGACCGAACTGGAAACACCATATATTTT
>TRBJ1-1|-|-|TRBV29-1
CSVVGSEAFF
TGCAGCGTTGTCGGGTCTGAAGCTTTCTTT
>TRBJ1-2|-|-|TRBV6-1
CASSEGGNNYGYTF
TGTGCCAGCAGTGAAGGCGGGAATAACTATGGCTACACCTTC
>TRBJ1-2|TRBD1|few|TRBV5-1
CASSSEPTGAVYGYTF
TGCGCCAGCAGCTCAGAACCTACAGGGGCCGTCTATGGCTACACCTTC
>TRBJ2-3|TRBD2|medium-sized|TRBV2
CASGTRVTDTQYF
TGTGCCAGCGGGACTAGAGTAACAGATACGCAGTATTTT
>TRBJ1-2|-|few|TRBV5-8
CASSLYWMSGYTF
TGTGCCAGCAGCTTGTATTGGATGAGTGGCTACACCTTC
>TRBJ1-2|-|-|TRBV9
CASTGGGKSAYGYTF
TGTGCCAGCACTGGGGGGGGGAAAAGCGCCTATGGCTACACCTTC
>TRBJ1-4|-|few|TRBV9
CASSVVGGANEKLFF
TGTGCCAGCAGCGTAGTCGGGGGGGCAAATGAAAAACTGTTTTTT
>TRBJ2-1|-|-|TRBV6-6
CASSYSLSYNEQFF
TGTGCCAGCAGTTACAGCCTCTCCTACAATGAGCAGTTCTTC
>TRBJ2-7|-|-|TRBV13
CASSLAGTYEQYF
TGTGCCAGCAGCTTAGCAGGGACCTACGAGCAGTACTTC
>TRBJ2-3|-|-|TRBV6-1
CAGSSTDTQYF
TGTGCGGGCAGTAGCACAGATACGCAGTATTTT
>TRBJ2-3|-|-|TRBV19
CAARPGGTDTQYF
TGTGCCGCCCGGCCAGGGGGCACAGATACGCAGTATTTT
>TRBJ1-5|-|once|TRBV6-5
CASSDGYSNQPQHF
TGTGCCAGCAGTGACGGGTATAGCAATCAGCCCCAGCATTTT
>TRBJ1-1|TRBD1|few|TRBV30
CAWSVWPERAGGFF
TGTGCCTGGAGTGTATGGCCGGAGAGGGCAGGGGGGTTCTTT
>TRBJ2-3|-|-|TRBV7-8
CASTLTRVHSDTQYF
TGTGCCAGCACCCTGACCAGGGTTCACTCGGATACGCAGTATTTT
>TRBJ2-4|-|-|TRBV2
CASSDRSLAKNIQYF
TGTGCCAGCAGTGACAGATCTTTAGCCAAAAACATTCAGTACTTC
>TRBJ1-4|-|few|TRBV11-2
CASSASGTTNEKLFF
TGTGCCAGCAGCGCCTCCGGGACAACTAATGAAAAACTGTTTTTT
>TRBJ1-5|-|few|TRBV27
CASSLQGSNQPQHF
TGTGCCAGCAGTTTACAAGGGAGCAATCAGCCCCAGCATTTT
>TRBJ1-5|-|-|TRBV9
CASSGGGKDQPQHF
TGTGCCAGCAGCGGGGGGGGGAAGGATCAGCCCCAGCATTTT
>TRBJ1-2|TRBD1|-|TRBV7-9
CASSFSQGAGGGYTF
TGTGCCAGCAGCTTTTCCCAGGGGGCCGGTGGGGGCTACACCTTC
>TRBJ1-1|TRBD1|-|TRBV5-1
CASSLATGQGGTGAFF
TGCGCCAGCAGCTTGGCGACGGGACAGGGCGGCACTGGAGCTTTCTTT
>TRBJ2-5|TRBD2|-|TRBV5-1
CASSWGLEAQETQYF
TGCGCCAGCAGCTGGGGACTAGAGGCCCAAGAGACCCAGTACTTC
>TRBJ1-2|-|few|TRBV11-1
CASSMLGAGNYGYTF
TGTGCCAGCAGCATGTTGGGCGCCGGGAACTATGGCTACACCTTC
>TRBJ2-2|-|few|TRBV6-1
CASSVGGGTGELFF
TGTGCCAGCAGTGTCGGAGGAGGCACCGGGGAGCTGTTTTTT
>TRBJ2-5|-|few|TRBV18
CASSGYGAETQYF
TGTGCCAGCTCAGGATACGGGGCAGAGACCCAGTACTTC
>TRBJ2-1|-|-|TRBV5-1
CASRVTRVSYNEQFF
TGCGCCAGCAGGGTGACTAGGGTCTCCTACAATGAGCAGTTCTTC
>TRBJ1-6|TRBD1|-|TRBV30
CAWSSGQVHSPLHF
TGTGCCTGGAGCTCGGGACAGGTTCATTCACCCCTCCACTTT
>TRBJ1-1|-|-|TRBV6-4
CASSISRDTEAFF
TGTGCTAGCAGTATTTCCCGGGACACTGAAGCTTTCTTT
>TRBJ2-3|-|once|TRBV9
CASSVPGTYGPQYF
TGTGCCAGCAGCGTACCGGGAACTTATGGGCCCCAGTATTTT
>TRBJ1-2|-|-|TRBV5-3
CASSLRGYNYGYTF
TGTGCCAGCAGCTTGCGAGGGTACAACTATGGCTACACCTTC
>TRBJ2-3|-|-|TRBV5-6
CASSLVNREGTDTQYF
TGTGCCAGCAGCTTGGTCAACAGGGAAGGCACAGATACGCAGTATTTT
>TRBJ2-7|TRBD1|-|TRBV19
CASTIGGQGAQEQYF
TGTGCCAGTACCATTGGCGGACAGGGGGCACAAGAGCAGTACTTC
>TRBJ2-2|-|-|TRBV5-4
CASRWAKGDTGELFF
TGTGCCAGCAGGTGGGCCAAGGGTGACACCGGGGAGCTGTTTTTT
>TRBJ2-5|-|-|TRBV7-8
CASSGGRSQETQYF
TGTGCCAGCAGCGGAGGGCGCTCGCAAGAGACCCAGTACTTC